The sequence of this T cell receptor (beta chain) was determined in a study of T cell repertoires in cytomegalovirus infection. Across the study: Public signatures in TCR beta pointed to CMV infection and matching HLA type. General study findings and limits: CMV carriers with the relevant HLA were identified by cumulative public TCR beta family frequency. Dominating the ex vivo response were HLA-C-restricted CMV-specific TCR beta clonotypes.

TCRdb ran MiXCR on the reads and lists one entry per CDR3 protein. The sample shows 200,000 to 250,000 distinct CDR3 sequences, 20% to 25% of them seen only once. The CDR3 has 16 residues. V lost 10 bases and J 0 bases, leaving 16 bases between the germline ends. CDR1 is MNHEY, CDR2 SVGAGI, per germline. Remarks on this clonotype: As yet, its antigen is unknown.

Sequenced input: CD8+ T cells from PBMCs. The source of this sequence is a human donor in good health (CMV status not recorded). Some clones in this sample may be carry-over from other donors' samples. The chain couples TRBV6-5 to TRBJ2-6; D is perhaps TRBD2 (6 bases). CDR3 nucleotides: TGTGCCACCTCCGGGAGAGGGAGCTCTGGGGCCAACGTCCTGACTTTC. Amino acid sequence: CATSGRGSSGANVLTF.